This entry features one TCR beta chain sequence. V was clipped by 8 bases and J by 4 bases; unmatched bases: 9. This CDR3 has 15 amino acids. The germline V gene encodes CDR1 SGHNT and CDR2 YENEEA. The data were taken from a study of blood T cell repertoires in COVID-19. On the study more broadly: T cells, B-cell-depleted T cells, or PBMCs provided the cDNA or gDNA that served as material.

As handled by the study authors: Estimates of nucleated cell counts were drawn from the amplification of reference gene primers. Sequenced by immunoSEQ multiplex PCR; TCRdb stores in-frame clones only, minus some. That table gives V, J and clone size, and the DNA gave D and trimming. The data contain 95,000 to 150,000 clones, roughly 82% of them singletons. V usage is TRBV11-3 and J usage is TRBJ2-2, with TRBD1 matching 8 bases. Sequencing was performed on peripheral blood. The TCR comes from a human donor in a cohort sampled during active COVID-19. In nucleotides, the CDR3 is TGTGCCAGCGGAAAGACAGGGGTGGGCACCGGGGAGCTGTTTTTT. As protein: CASGKTGVGTGELFF. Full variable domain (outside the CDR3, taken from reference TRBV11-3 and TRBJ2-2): EAGVVQSPRYKIIEKKQPVAFWCNPISGHNTLYWYLQNLGQGPELLIRYENEEAVDDSQLPKDRFSAERLKGVDSTLKIQPAELGDSAVYLCASGKTGVGTGELFFGEGSRLTVL.